Following are 14 T cell receptor beta chains from one sample sequenced in a study of early stage breast cancer tumors (dated by TCRdb to about 2017). Library prep was done by the immunoSEQ multiplex PCR assay. This is the immuneACCESS table as TCRdb keeps it, with only in-frame sequences that have V and J called. A part of the clones is gone; compared with another copy, unresolved V genes explain less than half, and the rest is unexplained. The sample table lists around 28,000 clones, roughly 50% of them with a count of one. Around 9.1% of the sample belongs to the ten largest clones. The sequenced sample was breast tumor tissue. These receptor sequences come from a person aged 45-60 years with breast cancer.

In the case of this clone: The junction and the germline gene differ at one end; a read error may be behind it. The rearrangement joins TRBV7-7 to TRBJ2-5; D not certain. The CDR3 has 13 residues. Per the germline V gene, CDR1 is SSHAT and CDR2 is FNYEAQ (reference sequence). CDR3 region: CASSLGRSETQYF. CDR3 sequence (DNA): TGTGCTAGCAGCTTAGGCAGGAGTGAGACCCAGTACTTC.

This clone was picked up many times. The V call is TRBV18, the J call TRBJ2-7; the D is unclear. Germline V CDR1 and CDR2: KGHSH, LQKENI. This CDR3 spans 14 amino acids. Trimming removed 6 bases from V and 5 bases from J, with 17 bases in between. The DNA for the CDR3 is TGTGCCAGCTCCAAATCTCCCAGTCTCGACGAGCAGTACTTC. It translates to CASSKSPSLDEQYF.

This clone is labeled as medium-sized. A junction boundary mismatches the germline segment, possibly from a read error. CDR3 loop: CASSFGRNTEAFF. CDR3 DNA: TGTGCTAGCAGCTTTGGGAGAAACACTGAAGCTTTCTTT. The gene calls are TRBV7-7 and TRBJ1-1; D unclear. The CDR3 is made up of 13 amino acids. CDR1 and CDR2 from the germline V gene are SSHAT and FNYEAQ (reference sequence).

This rearrangement joins TRBV19 to TRBJ2-7; 9 bases are shared with TRBD1. The V and J ends lost 7 bases and 9 bases, in that order; junction bases with no gene match: 13. CDR1 and CDR2 (germline): LNHDA, SQIVND (reference sequence). The CDR3 runs 14 residues. The CDR3 reads CASKPPGQGVWQYF. Here the CDR3 DNA reads TGTGCCAGTAAACCTCCGGGACAGGGAGTTTGGCAGTACTTC.

The V call is TRBV7-9, the J call TRBJ1-2; 7 bases fit TRBD1. CDR1 SEHNR and CDR2 FQNEAQ come from the germline V gene (reference sequence). Trimming at V came to 8 bases and at J to 3 bases, leaving 12 bases not matched to a gene. This CDR3 region has 15 residues. This CDR3 reads CASGQAGGPYYGYTF. CDR3 DNA: TGTGCCAGCGGACAGGCAGGGGGGCCTTACTATGGCTACACCTTC.

The J gene is TRBJ1-1, the V gene TRBV5-1; possible D gene TRBD1, 6 bases. The V end lost 4 bases, the J end lost 2 bases, and 15 bases lay between the germline ends. CDR1 SGHRS and CDR2 YFSETQ come from the germline V gene. There are 15 residues in the CDR3. CDR3 region: CASSTGDTLNTEAFF. In DNA form, the CDR3 reads TGCGCCAGCAGCACTGGGGACACCTTAAACACTGAAGCTTTCTTT.

This clone was picked up many times. V is TRBV6-5 and J is TRBJ2-3; 9 bases are a match to TRBD1. The CDR3 runs to 15 residues. The V and J ends lost 6 bases and 1 base, in that order; junction bases with no gene match: 5. CDR1 and CDR2 (germline): MNHEY, SVGAGI. Written as DNA, the CDR3 is TGTGCCAGCAGGTCCCGGGACAGGGGCACAGATACGCAGTATTTT. Protein: CASRSRDRGTDTQYF.

The rearrangement links TRBV18 to TRBJ1-4, with no clear D. Germline CDR1 is KGHSH and CDR2 is LQKENI. This CDR3 is 13 amino acids long. V lost 1 base and J lost 5, with 5 bases in between. DNA of the CDR3: TGTGCCAGCTCACCACGCGGGAATGAAAAACTGTTTTTT. Residues: CASSPRGNEKLFF.

The chain couples TRBV18 to TRBJ2-5; 9 nucleotides match TRBD2. Per germline, CDR1 KGHSH and CDR2 LQKENI. This CDR3 has 16 residues. The ends lost 3 bases at V and 4 bases at J; junction bases unmatched: 9. CDR3 sequence (DNA): TGTGCCAGCTCACCCAACTTAGCGGGAGTCGGAGAGACCCAGTACTTC. Its protein is CASSPNLAGVGETQYF.

The CDR3 region is CASSLGSGSGNNEQFF. As DNA, the CDR3 is TGCGCCAGCAGCCTAGGTAGCGGGAGCGGAAACAATGAGCAGTTCTTC. The chain has TRBV4-1 and TRBJ2-1; TRBD2 aligns across 9 bases. The CDR3 contains 16 residues. Germline values: CDR1 MGHRA, CDR2 YSYEKL. Trimming cost V 4 bases and J 5 bases; bases outside gene matches: 9.

J is TRBJ1-1 and V is TRBV2; D ambiguous. Germline assignment: CDR1 SNHLY and CDR2 FYNNEI. The CDR3 is made up of 12 amino acids. Trimming removed 8 bases from V and 1 base from J, with 8 bases in between. The DNA for the CDR3 is TGTGCCAGCCAACGACAGAACACTGAAGCTTTCTTT. This encodes CASQRQNTEAFF.

The V and J genes are TRBV7-9 and TRBJ2-7; D is possibly TRBD1 (6 bases). The CDR3 runs 13 residues. Trimming stripped 3 bases from V and 7 bases from J, with 13 bases between. CDR1 and CDR2 from the germline V gene are SEHNR and FQNEAQ (reference sequence). The CDR3 loop is CASSFPGEWEQYF. The CDR3 nucleotides are TGTGCCAGCAGCTTCCCAGGGGAGTGGGAGCAGTACTTC.

The V gene is TRBV11-2, the J gene TRBJ1-1, with a weak D call TRBD1 (6 bases). Germline lookup yields CDR1 SGHAT and CDR2 FQNNGV. Trimming left V 3 bases short and J 2 bases short, with 22 bases between. The CDR3 loop spans 18 amino acids. The CDR3 nucleotides are TGTGCCAGCAGCTTTCGACGGACTAGACAGGCGCTTAACACTGAAGCTTTCTTT. Its translation: CASSFRRTRQALNTEAFF.

V gene TRBV7-2 combines with J gene TRBJ2-7; TRBD2 matches at 9 bases. CDR1 is SGHTA, CDR2 FQGNSA, per germline. This CDR3 has 14 residues. J was trimmed by 3 bases and V by 5 bases; bases with no gene match: 5. The CDR3 protein is CASSPSTSGYEQYF. The CDR3 DNA is TGTGCCAGCAGCCCCTCGACTAGCGGCTACGAGCAGTACTTC.